The 17 T cell receptor beta chains listed next were all sequenced from one sample in a study of blood T cell repertoires in COVID-19. Only in-frame clones appear in the TCRdb table, and some are missing; sequencing was by immunoSEQ multiplex PCR. The table includes roughly 250,000 clones, 75% to 90% detected once. The specimen was PBMCs or T cells enriched from blood (not recorded which). These receptors were obtained from a woman aged 30 to 39 with acute COVID-19.

This rearrangement joins TRBV10-3 to TRBJ2-1; 9 nucleotides line up with TRBD1. CDR1 and CDR2 from the germline V gene are ENHRY and SYGVKD. The CDR3 consists of 13 residues. V gave up 4 bases and J gave up 14 bases; unmatched junction bases: 9. CDR3 DNA: TGTGCCATCAGTGGGGACAGGGACAAATCCGAGTTCTTC. It is translated as CAISGDRDKSEFF.

The rearrangement uses TRBV6-5 and TRBJ2-1; the D is unclear. With 6 bases removed from V and 4 bases from J, the gap between germline ends came to 13 bases. Germline CDR1 MNHEY, CDR2 SVGAGI. CDR3 length: 14 amino acids. The CDR3 loop is CASSLKEQYNEQFF. CDR3 in DNA: TGTGCCAGCAGCCTAAAGGAGCAGTACAATGAGCAGTTCTTC.

The chain combines TRBV2 with TRBJ2-3; the D gene is possibly TRBD2 (6 bases). CDR1 and CDR2 (germline): SNHLY, FYNNEI. The CDR3 spans 14 residues. V was trimmed by 8 bases and J by 2 bases, leaving 14 bases between them. CDR3 protein: CASPRDFDTDTQYF. CDR3 sequence (DNA): TGTGCCAGCCCGCGGGACTTTGACACAGATACGCAGTATTTT.

The chain employs TRBV15 and TRBJ2-7, with 7 bases fitting TRBD1. Germline V CDR1 and CDR2: LNHNV, YYDKDF (reference sequence). J lost 2 bases, V lost 3 bases, and 7 bases had no gene match. The CDR3 contains 15 residues. Here the CDR3 DNA reads TGTGCCACCAGCAGGCTAGACAGGGTAACCTACGAGCAGTACTTC. It encodes CATSRLDRVTYEQYF.

The chain recombines TRBV4-1 with TRBJ2-5; D may be TRBD2 (6 bases). CDR1 and CDR2 from the germline V gene are MGHRA and YSYEKL. V lost 4 bases and J lost 2, with 11 bases in between. This CDR3 comprises 14 residues. The CDR3 here is CASSPGGSQETQYF. The CDR3 DNA is TGCGCCAGCAGCCCCGGGGGTTCACAAGAGACCCAGTACTTC.

The chain couples TRBV2 to TRBJ1-5, with D perhaps matching TRBD1 (5 bases). Germline CDR1 and CDR2: SNHLY and FYNNEI. V was pared by 5 bases and J by 1 base, with 12 bases between. The length of the CDR3 is 15 residues. The CDR3 loop is CASSQQVGSNQPQHF. DNA of the CDR3: TGTGCCAGCAGTCAACAGGTGGGGAGCAATCAGCCCCAGCATTTT.

The chain carries TRBV7-2 and TRBJ1-2, with 11 positions matching TRBD1. CDR1 and CDR2 (germline): SGHTA, FQGNSA. CDR3 length: 15 residues. V lost 5 bases and J lost 5; bases outside the gene matches: 7. CDR3 loop: CASSARDRGLYGYTF. In DNA form, the CDR3 reads TGTGCCAGCAGCGCCCGGGACAGGGGGTTGTATGGCTACACCTTC. The full variable domain, completed using reference TRBV7-2 and TRBJ1-2, is GAGVSQSPSNKVTEKGKDVELRCDPISGHTALYWYRQSLGQGLEFLIYFQGNSAPDKSGLPSDRFSAERTGGSVSTLTIQRTQQEDSAVYLCASSARDRGLYGYTFGSGTRLTVV.

The gene calls are TRBV14 and TRBJ1-1; TRBD1 matches at 8 bases. From germline, CDR1 is SGHDN and CDR2 FVKESK. This CDR3 is 13 amino acids long. The V segment lost 6 bases and the J segment 8 bases; nucleotides outside the gene matches: 8. This chain's CDR3 is CASSLTGGAEAFF. CDR3 sequence (DNA): TGTGCCAGCAGTCTCACAGGGGGGGCCGAAGCTTTCTTT.

The chain recombines TRBV3-1 (or the pseudogene TRBV3-2) with TRBJ1-2; D gene uncertain. Germline assignment: CDR1 LGHDT and CDR2 YNNKEL (reference sequence). The CDR3 covers 13 residues. V lost 1 base, J lost 4 bases, and 7 bases lay in between. Here the CDR3 reads CASSQGALYGYTF. The CDR3 nucleotides are TGTGCCAGCAGCCAAGGGGCCCTCTATGGCTACACCTTC.

V gene TRBV4-1 combines with J gene TRBJ2-1; 14 positions agree with TRBD2. V shed 4 bases, J shed 3 bases, and the junction held 2 bases outside the gene matches. The CDR3 is 16 residues long. CDR1 and CDR2 from the germline V gene are MGHRA and YSYEKL. CDR3 region: CASSLTSGGGYNEQFF. The DNA for the CDR3 is TGCGCCAGCAGCCTGACTAGCGGGGGGGGCTACAATGAGCAGTTCTTC.

V usage is TRBV7-2 and J usage is TRBJ2-1, with D tentatively TRBD2 (7 bases). CDR1 is SGHTA, CDR2 FQGNSA, per germline. V was pared by 6 bases and J by 0 bases, with 21 bases between. CDR3 length: 18 residues. As DNA, the CDR3 is TGTGCCAGCAGTAGGGCCCGGGGAGGGGGGAGCTCCTACAATGAGCAGTTCTTC. It translates to CASSRARGGGSSYNEQFF. The variable domain in full, with the rest retrieved from reference TRBV7-2 and TRBJ2-1, is GAGVSQSPSNKVTEKGKDVELRCDPISGHTALYWYRQSLGQGLEFLIYFQGNSAPDKSGLPSDRFSAERTGGSVSTLTIQRTQQEDSAVYLCASSRARGGGSSYNEQFFGPGTRLTVL.

This chain uses TRBV14 with TRBJ2-1, with a weak D call TRBD2 (6 bases). The CDR3 totals 18 residues. Germline V gene data show CDR1 as SGHDN and CDR2 as FVKESK. Trimming left V 0 bases short and J 5 bases short, with 20 bases between. CDR3 sequence: CASSQDWSGTPGDNEQFF. In DNA, the CDR3 is TGTGCCAGCAGCCAAGATTGGTCAGGGACCCCGGGGGACAATGAGCAGTTCTTC.

This chain connects TRBV9 to TRBJ1-2; D possibly corresponds to TRBD1 (5 bases). CDR1 is SGDLS and CDR2 is YYNGEE in the germline V gene. V dropped 3 bases and J dropped 4 bases, with 19 bases sitting between them. The CDR3 runs 16 residues. CDR3 region: CASSEAVGGDFYGYTF. The CDR3 nucleotides read TGTGCCAGCAGCGAGGCAGTCGGGGGAGACTTCTATGGCTACACCTTC.

The chain couples TRBV28 to TRBJ1-5; possibly TRBD1 for D (6 bases). CDR1 and CDR2 from the germline V gene are MDHEN and SYDVKM. This CDR3 is built from 17 residues. V was pared by 8 bases and J by 4 bases, with 24 bases between. The CDR3 loop is CASYSSLRQVLNQPQHF. In DNA form, the CDR3 reads TGTGCCAGCTACTCTTCACTACGACAGGTTCTTAATCAGCCCCAGCATTTT.

The V call is TRBV14, the J call TRBJ2-5; D not certain. V shed 4 bases and J shed 5 bases, with 17 bases lying between them. The CDR3 is 15 amino acids. The germline V gene has CDR1 SGHDN and CDR2 FVKESK. CDR3 sequence (DNA): TGTGCCAGCAGCCGGATGGGCCGTCTTGGGGAGACCCAGTACTTC. Translating it yields CASSRMGRLGETQYF.

This clone was seen just once. This chain links TRBV15 with TRBJ2-7; 8 bases map to TRBD1. V lost 1 base and J lost 5; bases outside the gene matches: 4. Germline values: CDR1 LNHNV, CDR2 YYDKDF (reference sequence). This CDR3 contains 14 residues. In nucleotides, the CDR3 is TGTGCCACCAGCAGAGGGCAGGGGGCCGACGAGCAGTACTTC. Protein: CATSRGQGADEQYF.

This clone came up once. For the CDR3, the DNA is TGTGCCAGCAGCGTCGCCTCTAGGGATACGCAGTATTTT. It specifies CASSVASRDTQYF. This sequence joins TRBV9 and TRBJ2-3, with D uncertain. The germline V gene has CDR1 SGDLS and CDR2 YYNGEE. The CDR3 runs 13 residues. Trimming took 2 bases from V and 6 from J, leaving 10 bases between them.